This T cell receptor beta chain was identified in a study of Ad26.COV2.S vaccination and SARS-CoV-2 variants. Profiled with immunoSEQ multiplex PCR; TCRdb holds only in-frame clones, not every one. The sample holds 250,000 or so clones; 87% are singletons and the top ten take roughly 3%. Treatment: some 20 received Ad26.COV2.S at low or high dose, single or two shots; 5 received placebo; per-sample allocation not given. Sampling was performed 63 days after the first vaccine or placebo injection. Built on an Ad26 vector, the vaccine expressed Wuhan-strain SARS-CoV-2 spike. The CDR3 runs to 13 residues. J lost 4 bases, V lost 6 bases, and 3 bases had no gene match. CDR1 KGHSH and CDR2 LQKENI come from the germline V gene.

V and J are TRBV18 and TRBJ1-5; 7 bases map to TRBD1. The starting material was peripheral blood, obtained in a trial of Ad26.COV2.S vaccine versus placebo. The source is a person between 18 and 59 years old who received the Ad26.COV2.S COVID-19 vaccine or a placebo. The CDR3 bases are TGTGCCAGCTCGCTGGGACAGAATCAGCCCCAGCATTTT. This encodes CASSLGQNQPQHF.